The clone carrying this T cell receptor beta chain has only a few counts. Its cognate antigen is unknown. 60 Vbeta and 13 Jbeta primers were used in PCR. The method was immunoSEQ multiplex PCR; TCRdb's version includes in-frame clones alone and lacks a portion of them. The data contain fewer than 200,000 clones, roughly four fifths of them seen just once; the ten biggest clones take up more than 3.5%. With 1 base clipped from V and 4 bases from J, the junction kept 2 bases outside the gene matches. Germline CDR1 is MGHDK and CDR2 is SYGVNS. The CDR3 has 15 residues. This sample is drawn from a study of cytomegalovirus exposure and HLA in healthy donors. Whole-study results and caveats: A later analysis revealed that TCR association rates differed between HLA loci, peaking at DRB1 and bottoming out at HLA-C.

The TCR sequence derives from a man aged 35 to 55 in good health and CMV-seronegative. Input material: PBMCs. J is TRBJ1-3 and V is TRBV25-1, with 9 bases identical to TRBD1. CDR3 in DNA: TGTGCCAGCAGTGAATCTACAGGGGGCGGAAACACCATATATTTT. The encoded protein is CASSESTGGGNTIYF.